The present entry profiles one T cell receptor (beta chain) with its context. Antigen specificity is unknown. Germline CDR1 and CDR2: SGHDT and YYEEEE. V was clipped by 7 bases and J by 1 base, with 14 bases between them. The CDR3 has 15 residues. This record comes from a study of OX40 agonist ivuxolimab in advanced cancers. About the research overall: From 23 to 79 years was the age range, with a mean of around 56 years, and over 70% were male. Prior anti-PD-1, anti-PD-L1 or anti-CTLA-4 therapy was allowed; approximately 41% had some. General observations from the study: The expanded peripheral T cells' antigen specificity was not determined.

TCRdb keeps only in-frame clones here, not all; method: immunoSEQ multiplex PCR. This table has some 75,000 clones, around 87% appearing once. The sequence was obtained from an adult with an advanced solid tumor such as melanoma, head and neck, liver or kidney cancer. Specimen: CD4+ or CD8+ T cells sorted from blood, collected in a trial of the OX40 agonist ivuxolimab. V usage is TRBV5-6 and J usage is TRBJ1-4, with no clear D. The CDR3 nucleotides are TGTGCCAGCGCCTCGCAAGGAGGAACTAATGAAAAACTGTTTTTT. Translation gives CASASQGGTNEKLFF. The whole variable domain, remainder taken from reference TRBV5-6 and TRBJ1-4, is DAGVTQSPTHLIKTRGQQVTLRCSPKSGHDTVSWYQQALGQGPQFIFQYYEEEERQRGNFPDRFSGHQFPNYSSELNVNALLLGDSALYLCASASQGGTNEKLFFGSGTQLSVL.